This T cell receptor (beta chain) came from a study of CD8 T cells in ankylosing spondylitis. Study-wide findings and caveats: CD8+ cells made up the disease-linked clones, which were relatively rare in peripheral blood. Characteristic, it appeared, of ankylosing spondylitis blood was a TCR beta motif of several highly homologous variants.

This clonotype was detected many times. Its antigen is still unknown. The ends lost 6 bases at V and 0 bases at J; junction bases unmatched: 19. Germline CDR1 SNHLY, CDR2 FYNNEI. CDR3 length: 19 amino acids. For TCR beta, libraries came from quantitative 5'-RACE with molecular barcodes. One entry per CDR3 protein, called by TCRdb with MiXCR from the 5' RACE reads. The sample has 150,000 to 200,000 distinct CDR3 sequences, about 20% seen once. The sequence derives from a male donor under 30 with ankylosing spondylitis or in good health (not recorded which). This rearrangement joins TRBV2 to TRBJ2-7, with 8 bases identical to TRBD1. Sequencing was performed on blood, either unsorted or a sorted T cell fraction (not recorded which). CDR3 DNA: TGTGCCAGCAGAGTGAACCTTTGGACAGGGTCTAAAAGCTCCTACGAGCAGTACTTC. It is translated as CASRVNLWTGSKSSYEQYF.